This paragraph reports one TCR beta chain. The data were obtained in a study of blood T cell repertoires in COVID-19. Study details: The study drew acute and convalescent COVID-19 samples from the United States, Italy and Spain.

Original analysis: Researchers report that nucleated cell counts were estimated from reference gene primer amplification. The table came from immunoSEQ multiplex PCR; TCRdb's copy has only in-frame clones and leaves some out. V and J calls and clone size are as listed in that table; D and trimming were resolved from the DNA. In the table there are approximately 250,000 clones, about 82% of which are singletons. Germline lookup yields CDR1 SGHNT and CDR2 YYREEE (reference sequence). V lost 0 bases, J lost 6 bases, and 12 bases lay in between. This CDR3 has 14 residues. Specimen: PBMCs or T cells enriched from blood (not recorded which). The source of this sequence is a woman aged 45-60 years with acute COVID-19. The chain links TRBV5-4 to TRBJ1-2; weak D call: TRBD1 (5 bases). Here the CDR3 reads CASSLETGRDGYTF. The CDR3 DNA reads TGTGCCAGCAGCTTGGAAACAGGTCGGGATGGCTACACCTTC.